The TCR beta chain under discussion was sequenced for a study of blood T cell repertoires in COVID-19. Study overall: Collection of acute and convalescent COVID-19 samples took place in the United States, Italy and Spain. Sample material is recorded as cDNA or gDNA derived from T cells, B-cell-depleted T cells, or PBMCs.

The length of the CDR3 is 16 residues. Germline V gene data show CDR1 as KGHSH and CDR2 as LQKENI. V lost 3 bases and J lost 0, with 11 bases in between. TCRdb's copy holds only in-frame clones and misses some; the assay was immunoSEQ multiplex PCR. The sample has some 240,000 clones, approximately 88% seen once; the top ten hold roughly 10%. The V call is TRBV18, the J call TRBJ2-2; D possibly corresponds to TRBD1 (6 bases). Sequencing used peripheral blood. The sequence was collected from a woman in her sixties or seventies with COVID-19, enrolled during active disease. The CDR3 DNA sequence: TGTGCCAGCTCACCCCCCGGGACACCGAACACCGGGGAGCTGTTTTTT. Translated, it gives CASSPPGTPNTGELFF.